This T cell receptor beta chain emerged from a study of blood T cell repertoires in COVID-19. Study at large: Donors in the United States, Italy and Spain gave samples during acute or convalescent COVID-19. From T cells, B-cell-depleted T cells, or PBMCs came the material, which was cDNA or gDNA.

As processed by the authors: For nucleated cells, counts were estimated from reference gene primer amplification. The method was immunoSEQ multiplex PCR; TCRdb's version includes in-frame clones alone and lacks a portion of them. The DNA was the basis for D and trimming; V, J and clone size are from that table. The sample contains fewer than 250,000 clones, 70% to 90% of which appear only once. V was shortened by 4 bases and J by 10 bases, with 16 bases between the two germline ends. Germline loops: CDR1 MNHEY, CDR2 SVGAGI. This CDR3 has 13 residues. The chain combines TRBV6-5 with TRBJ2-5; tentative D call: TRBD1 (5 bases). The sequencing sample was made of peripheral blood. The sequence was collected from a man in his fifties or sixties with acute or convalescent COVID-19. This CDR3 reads CASSLQGLVDQYF. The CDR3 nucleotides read TGTGCCAGCAGTTTGCAGGGTTTGGTGGACCAGTACTTC.